Following are 6 T cell receptor beta chains from one sample sequenced in a study of response to subunit inactivated influenza vaccine. From the RT-PCR reads, TCRdb called clonotypes with MiXCR, one entry per CDR3 protein. The profile covers over 800,000 distinct CDR3 sequences, with 21% appearing a single time and roughly 10% taken by the ten largest. Here the sequenced sample was PBMCs from blood, taken around 5 days after vaccination. These receptors were taken from a man over 45 who received an inactivated influenza vaccine.

For this clonotype: A much larger clone is a single base away; this may be a read error. The V gene is TRBV2, the J gene TRBJ2-2, with a possible D match to TRBD2 (6 bases). The CDR3 is 13 amino acids. The germline V gene encodes CDR1 SNHLY and CDR2 FYNNEI. V was trimmed by 4 bases and J by 8 bases, leaving 11 bases between them. The CDR3 spells CASSGEAPGELFF. Written as DNA, the CDR3 is TGTGCCAGCAGTGGGGAGGCCCCGGGGGAGCTGTTTTTT.

The chain links TRBV2 to TRBJ1-5, with D possibly being TRBD1 (5 bases). This CDR3 comprises 14 residues. Germline V gives CDR1 SNHLY, CDR2 FYNNEI. The V gene lost 4 bases and the J gene lost 9 bases, with 16 bases spanning the gap. Here the CDR3 reads CASSALSTGVPQHF. DNA for the CDR3: TGTGCCAGCAGTGCCCTCTCGACGGGGGTGCCCCAGCATTTT.

There are a few counts of this clonotype. This chain joins TRBV7-8 and TRBJ2-7, with a possible D match to TRBD2 (5 bases). This CDR3 has 12 residues. Trimming took off 1 base at V and 7 bases at J, with 8 bases between the two ends. Germline V gives CDR1 SGHVS, CDR2 FQNEAQ. CDR3: CASSLDRREQYF. The CDR3 nucleotides read TGTGCCAGCAGCTTAGATAGGAGGGAGCAGTACTTC.

The chain is built from TRBV6-1 and TRBJ1-1; D is ambiguous. The CDR3 totals 14 residues. V lost 0 bases to trimming and J lost 11 bases, with 16 bases between them. Germline values: CDR1 MNHNS, CDR2 SASEGT. DNA for the CDR3: TGTGCCAGCAGTGAAGCGCACATAGCCTCGAGGGCTTTCTTT. Amino acids: CASSEAHIASRAFF.

This clonotype was counted only a few times. The chain couples TRBV7-9 to TRBJ2-5, with TRBD2 matching over 8 bases. CDR1 is SEHNR, CDR2 FQNEAQ, per germline (reference sequence). The CDR3 is made up of 14 amino acids. V lost 5 bases and J lost 5; bases outside the gene matches: 7. The CDR3 DNA sequence: TGTGCCAGCAGCCCAACTAGCGGTTTCGAGACCCAGTACTTC. Protein product: CASSPTSGFETQYF.

This clonotype was counted only a few times. The chain carries TRBV5-1 and TRBJ2-2; D possibly corresponds to TRBD2 (6 bases). This CDR3 has 15 amino acids. CDR1 and CDR2 from the germline V gene are SGHRS and YFSETQ. Between the trimmed V and J ends, which lost 0 bases and 4 bases, there was a span of 10 bases. The DNA of the CDR3 is TGCGCCAGCAGCTTGGTGGAGGGAATCACCGGGGAGCTGTTTTTT. Translating it yields CASSLVEGITGELFF.